Following are 21 T cell receptor beta chains from one sample sequenced in a study of OX40 agonist ivuxolimab in advanced cancers. This table comes from immunoSEQ multiplex PCR, and its TCRdb copy is limited to in-frame clones, with some not included. The sample has about 46,000 clones; 70% to 90% are singletons. This sample comprised CD4+ or CD8+ T cells sorted from blood, obtained in a trial of the OX40 agonist ivuxolimab. Receptors originate from an adult with an advanced solid tumor such as melanoma, head and neck, liver or kidney cancer.

The gene calls are TRBV4-1 and TRBJ2-7; D remains ambiguous. Germline V gene sequence: CDR1 MGHRA, CDR2 YSYEKL. Trimming pared 0 bases from V and 4 bases from J, leaving 7 bases between. CDR3 length: 13 amino acids. CDR3 residues: CASSQEKYYEQYF. The CDR3 nucleotides read TGCGCCAGCAGCCAAGAAAAGTATTACGAGCAGTACTTC.

This chain connects TRBV30 to TRBJ1-2; D gene uncertain. Trimming took 3 bases from V and 7 from J, leaving 9 bases between them. CDR3 length equals 11 residues. CDR1 and CDR2 from the germline V gene are GTSNPN and SVGIG (reference sequence). This CDR3 is CAWSLAGGYTF. In DNA form, the CDR3 reads TGTGCCTGGAGCCTGGCTGGTGGCTACACCTTC. The variable domain in full, completed from reference TRBV30 and TRBJ1-2, reads SQTIHQWPATLVQPVGSPLSLECTVEGTSNPNLYWYRQAAGRGLQLLFYSVGIGQISSEVPQNLSASRPQDRQFILSSKKLLLSDSGFYLCAWSLAGGYTFGSGTRLTVV.

The chain couples TRBV30 to TRBJ1-6; D gene unclear. The CDR3 runs to 13 residues. V was trimmed by 7 bases and J by 5 bases, leaving 12 bases between them. Germline V gives CDR1 GTSNPN, CDR2 SVGIG (reference sequence). CDR3 coding DNA: TGTGCCTTAAGGGATCTAGATAATTCACCCCTCCACTTT. Translated, it gives CALRDLDNSPLHF.

The sample holds a few counts of this clone. V is TRBV9 and J is TRBJ1-2; 8 bases align to TRBD1. The V and J ends lost 1 base and 4 bases, in that order; junction bases with no gene match: 3. Germline loops: CDR1 SGDLS, CDR2 YYNGEE. This CDR3 is built from 14 residues. This chain's CDR3 is CASSVSRGPYGYTF. The DNA of the CDR3 is TGTGCCAGCAGCGTATCCAGGGGGCCCTATGGCTACACCTTC.

J is TRBJ1-3 and V is TRBV9; no clear D. V was cut by 4 bases and J by 0 bases, with 11 bases left in between. CDR3 length: 15 residues. Germline-derived CDR1 and CDR2 are SGDLS and YYNGEE. CDR3 coding DNA: TGTGCCAGCAGCCCCAACCCTGGCTCTGGAAACACCATATATTTT. This sequence encodes CASSPNPGSGNTIYF. Drawing the rest from reference TRBV9 and TRBJ1-3, the complete variable domain is DSGVTQTPKHLITATGQRVTLRCSPRSGDLSVYWYQQSLDQGLQFLIQYYNGEERAKGNILERFSAQQFPDLHSELNLSSLELGDSALYFCASSPNPGSGNTIYFGEGSWLTVV.

The gene calls are TRBV5-1 and TRBJ2-7; 10 bases match TRBD2. Germline V CDR1 and CDR2: SGHRS, YFSETQ. The ends lost 3 bases at V and 3 bases at J; junction bases unmatched: 9. The CDR3 runs to 16 residues. The CDR3 DNA reads TGCGCCAGCAGCTCGGAATACCTAGCGGGAGACTACGAGCAGTACTTC. The encoded protein is CASSSEYLAGDYEQYF. Complete variable domain (other parts from reference TRBV5-1 and TRBJ2-7): KAGVTQTPRYLIKTRGQQVTLSCSPISGHRSVSWYQQTPGQGLQFLFEYFSETQRNKGNFPGRFSGRQFSNSRSEMNVSTLELGDSALYLCASSSEYLAGDYEQYFGPGTRLTVT.

This chain uses TRBV29-1 with TRBJ1-1; the D gene is possibly TRBD1 (5 bases). The CDR3 has 11 residues. Looked up from germline, CDR1 is SQVTM and CDR2 is ANQGSEA. Trimming stripped 7 bases from V and 7 bases from J, with 13 bases between. The CDR3 bases are TGCAGCGCGCCGGTGGGGGTTGAAGCTTTCTTT. It specifies CSAPVGVEAFF.

The chain recombines TRBV19 with TRBJ2-7; D is perhaps TRBD1 (6 bases). This CDR3 is built from 14 residues. Trimming pared 5 bases from V and 2 bases from J, leaving 13 bases between. The germline CDR1 and CDR2 sequences are LNHDA and SQIVND (reference sequence). The CDR3 spells CASSVRGPTYEQYF. As DNA, the CDR3 is TGTGCCAGTAGTGTCAGGGGTCCCACCTACGAGCAGTACTTC.

This clone showed up just once. J is TRBJ2-7 and V is TRBV14, with TRBD1 matching over 11 bases. In germline, CDR1 is SGHDN, CDR2 FVKESK. CDR3 length: 19 amino acids. J was trimmed by 6 bases and V by 4 bases; bases with no gene match: 20. The CDR3 spells CASSRPGDRGFLWSIEQYF. The CDR3 DNA reads as TGTGCCAGCAGCCGCCCGGGGGACAGGGGGTTCCTTTGGTCTATCGAGCAGTACTTC.

This clone is a singleton in its sample. V usage is TRBV6-6 and J usage is TRBJ2-1; 14 positions match TRBD2. The CDR3 totals 15 residues. The germline V gene encodes CDR1 MNHNY and CDR2 SVGAGI (reference sequence). Trimming took 7 bases from V and 8 from J; bases not matched to a gene: 7. CDR3 nucleotide sequence: TGTGCCAGCATCTCGACTAGCGGGAGGGTCGATGAGCAGTTCTTC. This translates into CASISTSGRVDEQFF.

This chain links TRBV2 with TRBJ2-3; TRBD2 aligns across 7 bases. Looked up from germline, CDR1 is SNHLY and CDR2 is FYNNEI. This CDR3 spans 13 amino acids. V was clipped by 6 bases and J by 5 bases; unmatched bases: 5. The CDR3 sequence: CASRMGGEDTQYF. The CDR3 DNA reads as TGTGCCAGCAGAATGGGGGGGGAAGATACGCAGTATTTT. The entire variable domain, with the rest obtained from reference TRBV2 and TRBJ2-3, is as follows: EPEVTQTPSHQVTQMGQEVILRCVPISNHLYFYWYRQILGQKVEFLVSFYNNEISEKSEIFDDQFSVERPDGSNFTLKIRSTKLEDSAMYFCASRMGGEDTQYFGPGTRLTVL.

The count of this clone is one. The V and J genes are TRBV7-9 and TRBJ1-1, with D uncertain. Germline V gene lookup returns CDR1 SEHNR and CDR2 FQNEAQ (reference sequence). Deletions cut 5 bases from V and 1 base from J, with 8 bases between. There are 13 residues in the CDR3. The CDR3 region has the DNA TGTGCCAGCAGCCCCCCAGGGAACACTGAAGCTTTCTTT. It specifies CASSPPGNTEAFF.

The V gene is TRBV18, the J gene TRBJ2-2; D is ambiguous. This CDR3 is 17 amino acids long. Per the germline V gene, CDR1 is KGHSH and CDR2 is LQKENI. The V end was cut by 3 bases, the J end by 0 bases, with 14 bases between. The CDR3 loop reads CASSPKDQTSNTGELFF. The CDR3 DNA follows: TGTGCCAGCTCACCGAAGGACCAAACTTCGAACACCGGGGAGCTGTTTTTT.

The CDR3 DNA is TGCGCCAGCAGCCAAGCATGGCAGACCACAGATACGCAGTATTTT. Translating gives CASSQAWQTTDTQYF. The chain uses TRBV4-3 and TRBJ2-3; no clear D gene. The CDR3 length is 15 residues. Trimming left V 1 base short and J 2 bases short, with 10 bases between. CDR1 is LGHNA and CDR2 is YSLEER in the germline V gene.

The chain joins TRBV6-5 to TRBJ1-1, with a possible D match to TRBD1 (5 bases). V was shortened by 2 bases and J by 4 bases, with 8 bases between the two germline ends. Germline V gene lookup returns CDR1 MNHEY and CDR2 SVGAGI. The CDR3 consists of 13 residues. Here the CDR3 reads CASSYGASTEAFF. CDR3 DNA: TGTGCCAGCAGTTACGGGGCGAGCACTGAAGCTTTCTTT.

The J gene is TRBJ1-1, the V gene TRBV7-6, with D hard to call. Germline V gene data show CDR1 as SGHVS and CDR2 as FNYEAQ. The CDR3 covers 13 residues. V lost 1 base and J lost 3, with 6 bases in between. The CDR3 spells CASSLDGDTEAFF. CDR3 DNA: TGTGCCAGCAGCTTAGACGGGGACACTGAAGCTTTCTTT. Variable domain in full (rest from reference TRBV7-6 and TRBJ1-1): GAGVSQSPRYKVTKRGQDVALRCDPISGHVSLYWYRQALGQGPEFLTYFNYEAQQDKSGLPNDRFSAERPEGSISTLTIQRTEQRDSAMYRCASSLDGDTEAFFGQGTRLTVV.

The V gene is TRBV4-3, the J gene TRBJ2-3, with TRBD1 as a possible D gene (6 bases). V lost 0 bases and J lost 6, with 13 bases in between. The CDR3 spans 15 residues. CDR1 and CDR2 (germline): LGHNA, YSLEER. CDR3 nucleotide sequence: TGCGCCAGCAGCCAAGATCGTCAGGGGCTGGATACGCAGTATTTT. Translation: CASSQDRQGLDTQYF.

The chain is built from TRBV4-3 and TRBJ1-2, with no clear D. The V end lost 0 bases, the J end lost 7 bases, and 12 bases lay between the germline ends. The CDR3 has 14 amino acids. Germline lookup yields CDR1 LGHNA and CDR2 YSLEER. The CDR3 is CASSQDLFLPGYTF. The CDR3 DNA reads TGCGCCAGCAGCCAAGACCTTTTCTTGCCTGGCTACACCTTC.

This sequence joins TRBV7-9 and TRBJ2-7; TRBD2 matches 8 bases. The CDR3 is 14 residues long. V lost 2 bases, J lost 4 bases, and 4 bases stayed unmatched. Germline V gives CDR1 SEHNR, CDR2 FQNEAQ (reference sequence). In nucleotides, the CDR3 is TGTGCCAGCAGCTTACGTAGCGGGACTTACGAGCAGTACTTC. This translates into CASSLRSGTYEQYF.

The chain links TRBV7-8 to TRBJ2-1; no definite D call. V was clipped by 1 base and J by 3 bases, with 13 bases between them. The germline V gene has CDR1 SGHVS and CDR2 FQNEAQ. The CDR3 length is 16 residues. The CDR3 loop reads CASSLGPAAIYNEQFF. CDR3 nucleotides: TGTGCCAGCAGCTTAGGCCCGGCGGCTATCTACAATGAGCAGTTCTTC.

The chain joins TRBV7-6 to TRBJ2-7; TRBD2 matches 7 bases. Germline-derived CDR1 and CDR2 are SGHVS and FNYEAQ. V gave up 2 bases and J gave up 5 bases; unmatched junction bases: 18. The CDR3 spans 18 residues. CDR3 protein: CASSLRPWTGGPANEQYF. CDR3 bases: TGTGCCAGCAGCTTAAGGCCCTGGACGGGGGGACCGGCTAACGAGCAGTACTTC.